This T cell receptor (beta chain) appears in the sequencing data of a study of blood T cell repertoires in COVID-19. Deletions cut 7 bases from V and 4 bases from J, with 18 bases between. The CDR3 has 15 amino acids. CDR1 KGHDR and CDR2 SFDVKD come from the germline V gene. Clinical history as reported by participants underpinned cohort assignment. Donors in Cohort 3 counted as recovered after two negative PCRs, clearance, or symptom resolution. Methods used by the authors: Using reference gene primer amplification, nucleated cell counts were estimated. TCRdb keeps only in-frame clones here, not all; method: immunoSEQ multiplex PCR. Clonal size and the V and J genes are those of that table, whereas D and trimming came from the DNA. The data hold roughly 300,000 clones, with about 89% observed a single time.

The V call is TRBV24-1, the J call TRBJ2-5, with D perhaps TRBD2 (6 bases). The sequence derives from a woman in her twenties or thirties who had recovered from COVID-19. Source material: PBMCs or T cells enriched from blood (not recorded which). This CDR3 is CATSYSVGSGETQYF. The CDR3 nucleotides read TGTGCCACCAGCTACTCTGTGGGTAGCGGAGAGACCCAGTACTTC.